The entry below gives a single T cell receptor beta chain sequence along with its context. Researchers ran the PCR with 60 Vbeta and 13 Jbeta primers. Libraries were prepared by immunoSEQ multiplex PCR; TCRdb keeps only in-frame clonotypes and omits some of them. This sample's clone table lists over 150,000 clones. This record belongs to a study of cytomegalovirus exposure and HLA in healthy donors. Losses at the gene ends were 2 bases for V and 2 bases for J; bases not matched to a gene: 0. The germline V gene encodes CDR1 KGHSH and CDR2 LQKENI. The CDR3 loop spans 14 amino acids. Sequencing was performed on PBMCs. This sequence was found in a boy between 10 and 17 years old in good health and CMV-seronegative. The V gene is TRBV18, the J gene TRBJ2-1; 7 positions match TRBD2. The CDR3 region has the DNA TGTGCCAGCTCACCAGGGGGGGCCTACAATGAGCAGTTCTTC. It is translated as CASSPGGAYNEQFF.